This section outlines one T cell receptor (beta chain) sequence together with its context. Clones were read by immunoSEQ multiplex PCR, and TCRdb kept only the in-frame ones, dropping some. Of 45,000 to 50,000 clones listed, more than 75% were seen once; the top ten hold over 4.5%. This entry is derived from a study of blood T cell repertoires in COVID-19. Sequenced input: peripheral blood. The receptor was isolated from a woman aged 55-69 years with acute or convalescent COVID-19.

Here the CDR3 reads CASSRISGGASGELFF. CDR3 in DNA: TGTGCCAGCAGCCGGATTAGCGGGGGGGCATCCGGGGAGCTGTTTTTT. V usage is TRBV11-2 and J usage is TRBJ2-2; 11 bases line up with TRBD2. The ends lost 5 bases at V and 6 bases at J; junction bases unmatched: 8. The germline CDR1 and CDR2 sequences are SGHAT and FQNNGV. The length of the CDR3 is 16 residues. The complete variable domain, with remaining parts taken from reference TRBV11-2 and TRBJ2-2, reads EAGVAQSPRYKIIEKRQSVAFWCNPISGHATLYWYQQILGQGPKLLIQFQNNGVVDDSQLPKDRFSAERLKGVDSTLKIQPAKLEDSAVYLCASSRISGGASGELFFGEGSRLTVL.